The clone carrying this TCR beta chain showed up just a few times. Its specificity is not known. RNA transcripts were the template for amplifying TCR beta CDR3 regions. RT-PCR in the first round (using the HTBI primer set) targeted the TCR CDR3. TCRdb reprocessed the multiplex PCR reads via MiXCR and lists one record per CDR3 protein. The table has about 840,000 distinct CDR3 sequences, about two fifths seen once. This specimen belongs to a study of T cells in Graves' hyperthyroidism and ophthalmopathy. Overall study findings and caveats: Prediction of ophthalmopathy progression came a median 6.5 months pre-onset. In blood, most of the thyroid clonotypes expanded above 0.001 were also present.

No ophthalmopathy progression within 18 months constituted stable Graves' hyperthyroidism. Diagnostic assessment was based on clinical symptoms, serum thyroxine and TRAb, thyroid ultrasound and orbital computed tomography. CDR3 length: 14 residues. CDR1 and CDR2 (germline): MNHEY, SVGAGI. Deletions cut 2 bases from V and 1 base from J, with 8 bases between. The V and J genes are TRBV6-5 and TRBJ1-1; D is possibly TRBD1 (5 bases). The material sequenced was blood. The sequence was collected from a man between 18 and 35 years old with Graves' hyperthyroidism. The CDR3 bases are TGTGCCAGCAGTTACGGGGGGACGAACACTGAAGCTTTCTTT. This encodes CASSYGGTNTEAFF.